This T cell receptor (beta chain) was found in a study of OX40 agonist ivuxolimab in advanced cancers. Samples of blood were obtained at baseline, on cycle 4 day 1, and on cycle 7 day 1. Germline CDR1 MGHDK, CDR2 SYGVNS. Trimming removed 11 bases at V and 1 base at J, with 12 bases between. The length of the CDR3 is 14 residues. Clones were sequenced by immunoSEQ multiplex PCR, and TCRdb holds only the in-frame ones, with some missing. The table lists 99,000 or so clones, 90% to 97% of them singletons, with roughly 2% in the top ten. This specimen was CD4+ or CD8+ T cells sorted from blood, taken in a trial of the OX40 agonist ivuxolimab. This clonotype was sampled from an adult with an advanced solid tumor such as melanoma, head and neck, liver or kidney cancer. The V and J genes are TRBV25-1 and TRBJ2-6; D uncertain. CDR3 coding DNA: TGTGCCTCCTCGGAATTATCTGGGGCCAACGTCCTGACTTTC. Translated, it gives CASSELSGANVLTF.